These T cell receptor beta chains were read from a single sample in a study of blood T cell repertoires in COVID-19. Data came from immunoSEQ multiplex PCR; TCRdb stores just in-frame clones and leaves some out. The table lists approximately 91,000 clones, around four fifths of them singletons. Sequencing used peripheral blood. The receptors here all came from a woman at least 80 years old with acute or convalescent COVID-19. CDR3s include the opening cysteine and the closing phenylalanine or tryptophan.

CAIRSGGRSYNEQFF | TRBJ2-1 | TRBV10-3
CASSWPQTGRYEQYF | TRBJ2-7 | TRBV5-1
CASSDLGVDSPLHF | TRBJ1-6 | TRBV6-4
CASSSGGKRGANVLTF | TRBJ2-6 | TRBV7-8
CASSPSGTDTQYF | TRBJ2-3 | TRBV18
CASSLRTATANVLTF | TRBJ2-6 | TRBV7-3
CASSDGGASSYNEQFF | TRBJ2-1 | TRBV5-4
CASSQDIGTGTNYGYTF | TRBJ1-2 | TRBV4-2
CACTTGTFSNQPQHF | TRBJ1-5 | TRBV30
CASSLQYSGNTIYF | TRBJ1-3 | TRBV13
CASTPQRSQNTEAFF | TRBJ1-1 | TRBV7-2
CASSYSLTINTEAFF | TRBJ1-1 | TRBV6-2/TRBV6-3
CASSQDALNGAEAFF | TRBJ1-1 | TRBV4-3
CASRQRQGNGYTF | TRBJ1-2 | TRBV12-3/TRBV12-4
CASSLASGLAGETQYF | TRBJ2-5 | TRBV11-2
CASSPNRALNGYTF | TRBJ1-2 | TRBV7-2
CASLKREPARETQYF | TRBJ2-5 | TRBV5-6
CAIQGSYTGELFF | TRBJ2-2 | TRBV10-3
CASSSRGDTQYF | TRBJ2-3 | TRBV11-2
CASSPGQGRSYEQYF | TRBJ2-7 | TRBV18
CASSPRTGAIYGYTF | TRBJ1-2 | TRBV5-6
CASSEQGPYEQYF | TRBJ2-7 | TRBV19
CASSKQGMNTEAFF | TRBJ1-1 | TRBV19
CASSATGTDTQYF | TRBJ2-3 | TRBV5-1
CASSEGLTYEQYF | TRBJ2-7 | TRBV2
CASSVHNQPQHF | TRBJ1-5 | TRBV19
CASSHDSNYGYTF | TRBJ1-2 | TRBV7-9